This is a list of T cell receptor beta chains from one sample in a study of blood T cell repertoires in COVID-19. The assay was immunoSEQ multiplex PCR, and TCRdb's table has in-frame clones only and misses some. The table lists about 400,000 clones, roughly 90% of them singletons. Material for sequencing was peripheral blood. The receptors here all came from a man aged 35-49 years with acute or convalescent COVID-19. Both conserved end residues are part of each CDR3. The order of the fields is clone size, V gene, D gene, J gene, CDR3 protein, CDR3 DNA. D genes are given only for firm matches. The size of a clone is reported for some rows only, either as once, few or many, or as a class for expanded clones.

NA	TRBV28	TRBD1	TRBJ1-6	CASMADRGSSPLHF	TGTGCCAGCATGGCCGACAGGGGGAGTTCACCCCTCCACTTT
once	TRBV6-5	NA	TRBJ1-1	CASSYSRGNPEAFF	TGTGCCAGCAGTTACTCGAGAGGTAATCCTGAAGCTTTCTTT
NA	TRBV5-5	NA	TRBJ1-4	CASSPRSFGEKLFF	TGTGCCAGCAGCCCCCGTAGTTTCGGTGAAAAACTGTTTTTT
NA	TRBV11-3	NA	TRBJ2-1	CASSFRWSSYNEQFF	TGTGCCAGCAGCTTCCGGTGGAGCTCCTACAATGAGCAGTTCTTC
NA	TRBV4-3	TRBD1	TRBJ2-1	CASSPQQGTYNEQFF	TGCGCCAGCAGCCCTCAACAGGGGACCTACAATGAGCAGTTCTTC
NA	TRBV27	NA	TRBJ1-5	CASSLGHGGSQPQHF	TGTGCCAGCAGTTTGGGACACGGGGGGAGTCAGCCCCAGCATTTT
NA	TRBV11-2	NA	TRBJ1-1	CASSHKTENTEAFF	TGTGCCAGCAGCCACAAGACTGAGAACACTGAAGCTTTCTTT
NA	TRBV10-3	TRBD2	TRBJ2-3	CAISEARTSGRARLQSDTQYF	TGTGCCATCAGTGAGGCTCGGACTAGCGGGAGGGCCCGCCTTCAGTCAGATACGCAGTATTTT
NA	TRBV30	TRBD1	TRBJ2-7	CAGTGRFYEQYF	TGTGCCGGGACAGGGAGGTTTTACGAGCAGTACTTC
NA	TRBV5-4	TRBD1	TRBJ2-2	CASSGKGGQGASGTGELFF	TGTGCCAGCAGCGGAAAGGGGGGTCAGGGGGCTAGTGGCACCGGGGAGCTGTTTTTT
once	TRBV6-4	TRBD2	TRBJ2-3	CASSVTSGGQDTQYF	TGTGCCAGCAGTGTAACTAGCGGGGGACAAGATACGCAGTATTTT
few	TRBV28	NA	TRBJ1-1	CANSGVNTEAFF	TGTGCCAACTCAGGGGTCAACACTGAAGCTTTCTTT
NA	TRBV19	TRBD1	TRBJ1-2	CASGGQGGYGYTF	TGTGCCAGTGGGGGACAGGGCGGCTATGGCTACACCTTC
NA	TRBV29-1	NA	TRBJ1-5	CSVMTRGRSGAQHF	TGCAGCGTTATGACCCGGGGGAGGTCGGGGGCCCAGCATTTT
NA	TRBV3-1/TRBV3-2	NA	TRBJ2-5	CASSQNARLAQETQYF	TGTGCCAGCAGCCAAAATGCTAGGCTAGCTCAAGAGACCCAGTACTTC
NA	TRBV15	NA	TRBJ1-3	CATSRDRGRGSIYF	TGTGCCACCAGCAGAGATAGGGGCAGGGGATCCATATATTTT
NA	TRBV7-2	TRBD1	TRBJ2-3	CASSARDRGWDTQYF	TGTGCCAGCAGCGCGAGGGACAGGGGATGGGATACGCAGTATTTT
NA	TRBV6-1	NA	TRBJ1-4	CASSERKGGLREKLFF	TGTGCCAGCAGTGAGCGGAAGGGGGGGCTAAGGGAAAAACTGTTTTTT
NA	TRBV28	NA	TRBJ1-2	CASRRRDKNNYGYTF	TGTGCCAGCAGGCGCCGGGACAAGAATAACTATGGCTACACCTTC
once	TRBV3-1/TRBV3-2	NA	TRBJ1-4	CASSQVTPGSEKLFF	TGTGCCAGCAGCCAAGTCACGCCAGGCAGCGAAAAACTGTTTTTT